Below, 26 T cell receptor beta chains from the same sample are listed, as sequenced in a study of cytomegalovirus exposure and HLA in healthy donors. The PCR employed 60 Vbeta primers together with 13 Jbeta primers. Profiled with immunoSEQ multiplex PCR; TCRdb holds only in-frame clones, not every one. Of about 98,000 clones listed, 69% are singletons. The sequenced material came from PBMCs. These receptors all come from a female donor in good health and CMV-seronegative.

This clone was detected a few times. The rearrangement joins TRBV6-4 to TRBJ2-3, with 11 bases aligning to TRBD2. The CDR3 runs to 16 residues. Germline V CDR1 and CDR2: MRHNA, SNTAGT. V lost 3 bases to trimming and J lost 0 bases; unmatched junction nucleotides: 2. The CDR3 loop reads CASSEVAGGSTDTQYF. The CDR3 DNA reads as TGTGCCAGCAGTGAAGTAGCGGGAGGGAGCACAGATACGCAGTATTTT.

The chain joins TRBV18 to TRBJ1-2; 7 bases line up with TRBD1. Germline V gene lookup returns CDR1 KGHSH and CDR2 LQKENI. The CDR3 runs to 17 residues. Trimming took 3 bases from V and 4 from J; bases not matched to a gene: 14. In DNA, the CDR3 is TGTGCCAGCTCACCTTCACCGACCTACGGGACAGTCTATGGCTACACCTTC. Translating it yields CASSPSPTYGTVYGYTF.

The genes are TRBV14 and TRBJ2-1; maybe TRBD1 (5 bases). With 4 bases removed from V and 4 bases from J, the gap between germline ends came to 14 bases. Germline V CDR1 and CDR2: SGHDN, FVKESK. There are 15 residues in the CDR3. CDR3 nucleotide sequence: TGTGCCAGCAGCCGCGACAGCGACCGGTACAATGAGCAGTTCTTC. This encodes CASSRDSDRYNEQFF. The whole variable domain, remainder taken from reference TRBV14 and TRBJ2-1, is EAGVTQFPSHSVIEKGQTVTLRCDPISGHDNLYWYRRVMGKEIKFLLHFVKESKQDESGMPNNRFLAERTGGTYSTLKVQPAELEDSGVYFCASSRDSDRYNEQFFGPGTRLTVL.

This chain connects TRBV2 to TRBJ1-5; 12 positions agree with TRBD1. CDR3 length equals 18 residues. V was clipped by 6 bases and J by 1 base; unmatched bases: 10. Looked up from germline, CDR1 is SNHLY and CDR2 is FYNNEI. The CDR3 here is CASRGLGQGARSNQPQHF. The CDR3 nucleotides read TGTGCCAGCAGGGGGTTGGGACAGGGGGCTAGGAGCAATCAGCCCCAGCATTTT.

The chain joins TRBV27 to TRBJ2-5; TRBD1 matches 7 bases. J was trimmed by 1 base and V by 1 base; bases with no gene match: 6. CDR3 length: 16 residues. Looked up from germline, CDR1 is MNHEY and CDR2 is SMNVEV (reference sequence). CDR3 region: CASSLLGRGIQETQYF. The CDR3 DNA reads TGTGCCAGCAGTTTATTAGGCAGGGGGATCCAAGAGACCCAGTACTTC.

The V gene is TRBV12-2, the J gene TRBJ2-7; the table's D call, TRBD2, has no DNA check behind it. TRBV12-2 is recorded as a pseudogene. The CDR3 is 11 amino acids. CDR3 nucleotides: TGTGCAAGTCGCAGCGCTGGCGAGCAGTACTTC. It translates to CASRSAGEQYF.

V usage is TRBV2 and J usage is TRBJ2-7; a weak D match, TRBD1 (5 bases). Germline V gene lookup returns CDR1 SNHLY and CDR2 FYNNEI. The CDR3 has 15 amino acids. Trimming removed 6 bases from V and 4 bases from J, with 19 bases in between. In nucleotides, the CDR3 is TGTGCCAGCAGCCTCACAGGTCTGGGGAATTACGAGCAGTACTTC. This gives the protein CASSLTGLGNYEQYF.

The CDR3 sequence is CASSSGGLAGEGTYNEQFF. The CDR3 nucleotides are TGTGCCAGCAGTTCAGGGGGACTAGCGGGAGAAGGGACCTACAATGAGCAGTTCTTC. The rearrangement uses TRBV28 and TRBJ2-1; 14 nucleotides align to TRBD2. V shed 4 bases, J shed 2 bases, and the junction held 10 bases outside the gene matches. Germline loops: CDR1 MDHEN, CDR2 SYDVKM. The CDR3 has 19 residues.

The V call is TRBV19, the J call TRBJ1-2; no definite D call. CDR1 and CDR2 from the germline V gene are LNHDA and SQIVND (reference sequence). V lost 3 bases and J 3 bases, leaving 11 bases between the germline ends. The CDR3 is 14 amino acids. The CDR3: CASSIGDRDYGYTF. CDR3 DNA sequence: TGTGCCAGTAGTATCGGGGATCGGGACTATGGCTACACCTTC.

The gene calls are TRBV29-1 and TRBJ2-1; 7 nucleotides align to TRBD1. This CDR3 has 13 amino acids. Germline V gene lookup returns CDR1 SQVTM and CDR2 ANQGSEA. The J segment lost 4 bases and the V segment lost 5 bases, leaving 5 bases of the junction unmatched. The CDR3 DNA reads TGCAGCGTTCGGGACAGAAATTACAATGAGCAGTTCTTC. Amino acid sequence: CSVRDRNYNEQFF.

The J gene is TRBJ2-7, the V gene TRBV28; the D is unclear. V was cut by 3 bases and J by 2 bases, with 8 bases left in between. Germline-derived CDR1 and CDR2 are MDHEN and SYDVKM. This CDR3 spans 13 amino acids. The CDR3 loop reads CASSLNSPYEQYF. CDR3 sequence (DNA): TGTGCCAGCAGTTTGAACAGCCCCTACGAGCAGTACTTC.

The chain combines TRBV27 with TRBJ2-1; TRBD1 matches 8 bases. With 6 bases clipped from V and 6 bases from J, the junction kept 16 bases outside the gene matches. Germline V lookup: CDR1 MNHEY, CDR2 SMNVEV (reference sequence). The CDR3 covers 17 residues. CDR3 in amino acids: CASSHYPPGQGSNEQFF. DNA for the CDR3: TGTGCCAGCAGCCATTACCCCCCCGGACAGGGTAGCAATGAGCAGTTCTTC.

This rearrangement joins TRBV5-4 to TRBJ2-3, with TRBD2 matching 10 bases. Unmatched junction bases numbered 3, after V lost 3 bases and J lost 5 bases. Germline loops: CDR1 SGHNT, CDR2 YYREEE (reference sequence). The length of the CDR3 is 14 residues. DNA for the CDR3: TGTGCCAGCAGCTCTAGCGGGAGTGAAGATACGCAGTATTTT. Encoded protein: CASSSSGSEDTQYF. The full variable domain, in which reference TRBV5-4 and TRBJ2-3 provide the parts outside the CDR3, is ETGVTQSPTHLIKTRGQQVTLRCSSQSGHNTVSWYQQALGQGPQFIFQYYREEENGRGNFPPRFSGLQFPNYSSELNVNALELDDSALYLCASSSSGSEDTQYFGPGTRLTVL.

This clone was counted between two and nine times. The V and J genes are TRBV27 and TRBJ2-7; TRBD2 matches 10 bases. Losses at the gene ends were 6 bases for V and 2 bases for J; bases not matched to a gene: 4. The CDR3 extends over 14 amino acids. Germline-derived CDR1 and CDR2 are MNHEY and SMNVEV (reference sequence). The CDR3 DNA follows: TGTGCCAGCAGCGGGACTAGCGCTACCTACGAGCAGTACTTC. It translates to CASSGTSATYEQYF.

This clone was seen only once. This chain joins TRBV5-4 and TRBJ2-3; D is possibly TRBD2 (6 bases). The CDR3 consists of 15 residues. Looked up from germline, CDR1 is SGHNT and CDR2 is YYREEE (reference sequence). V lost 1 base, J lost 1 base, and 10 bases lay in between. The DNA of the CDR3 is TGTGCCAGCAGCTTGTTGGGGGAGGGCACAGATACGCAGTATTTT. Protein sequence: CASSLLGEGTDTQYF.

CDR3 in DNA: TGTGCCAGCTCACCACCTCCCAGGGCTTCCTACAATGAGCAGTTCTTC. As protein: CASSPPPRASYNEQFF. This chain uses TRBV18 with TRBJ2-1; TRBD1 is a possible D gene (5 bases). Trimming stripped 0 bases from V and 1 base from J, with 10 bases between. From germline, CDR1 is KGHSH and CDR2 LQKENI. The CDR3 extends over 16 amino acids. Combining the CDR3 with reference TRBV18 and TRBJ2-1 gives the whole variable domain NAGVMQNPRHLVRRRGQEARLRCSPMKGHSHVYWYRQLPEEGLKFMVYLQKENIIDESGMPKERFSAEFPKEGPSILRIQQVVRGDSAAYFCASSPPPRASYNEQFFGPGTRLTVL.

The chain has TRBV15 and TRBJ1-2, with D possibly being TRBD1 (5 bases). The ends were cut back, 0 bases at V and 2 bases at J, with 7 bases in the middle. The CDR3 consists of 14 residues. CDR1 is LNHNV and CDR2 is YYDKDF in the germline V gene (reference sequence). The CDR3 region is CATSRDSGNYGYTF. The CDR3 DNA sequence: TGTGCCACCAGCAGAGATTCAGGGAACTATGGCTACACCTTC.

On this clone: Germline is not matched at one junction end, which may reflect a read error. The V and J genes are TRBV11-2 and TRBJ2-7; D ambiguous. The CDR3 covers 16 residues. Germline-derived CDR1 and CDR2 are SGHAT and FQNNGV. The CDR3 is CASSLEYSLSSYEQYF. DNA for the CDR3: TGTGCCAGCAGCCTAGAGTACAGCCTGAGCTCCTACGAGCAGTACTTC.

The CDR3 here is CASSLGQGGDTQYF. The CDR3 DNA follows: TGCGCCAGCAGCTTGGGACAGGGAGGAGATACGCAGTATTTT. The rearrangement uses TRBV5-1 and TRBJ2-3, with D possibly matching TRBD1 (7 bases). Germline loops: CDR1 SGHRS, CDR2 YFSETQ. The CDR3 covers 14 residues. Trimming cost V 0 bases and J 5 bases, with 10 bases left between them.

The rearrangement links TRBV14 to TRBJ2-2; D might be TRBD1 (6 bases). V lost 6 bases to trimming and J lost 6 bases, with 11 bases between them. CDR3 length: 13 residues. CDR1 is SGHDN, CDR2 FVKESK, per germline. Here the CDR3 DNA reads TGTGCCAGCAGGCCAGGGGCGCCCGGGGAGCTGTTTTTT. This sequence encodes CASRPGAPGELFF.

This rearrangement joins TRBV4-1 to TRBJ1-3; D gene ambiguous. Trimming stripped 3 bases from V and 2 bases from J, with 14 bases between. CDR1 and CDR2 from the germline V gene are MGHRA and YSYEKL. The length of the CDR3 is 16 residues. The CDR3 coding sequence is TGCGCCAGCAGCCAGGCAGGCATCCGAGCTGGAAACACCATATATTTT. Translation: CASSQAGIRAGNTIYF.

The J gene is TRBJ1-1, the V gene TRBV7-6; 8 nucleotides align to TRBD1. Losses at the gene ends were 1 base for V and 1 base for J; bases not matched to a gene: 5. The CDR3 loop spans 16 amino acids. In germline, CDR1 is SGHVS, CDR2 FNYEAQ. The CDR3 region has the DNA TGTGCCAGCAGCTTAGAGGGGACAGGTGAGAACACTGAAGCTTTCTTT. Translating it yields CASSLEGTGENTEAFF. The variable domain in full, with the rest retrieved from reference TRBV7-6 and TRBJ1-1, is GAGVSQSPRYKVTKRGQDVALRCDPISGHVSLYWYRQALGQGPEFLTYFNYEAQQDKSGLPNDRFSAERPEGSISTLTIQRTEQRDSAMYRCASSLEGTGENTEAFFGQGTRLTVV.

The rearrangement links TRBV4-2 to TRBJ2-7; no clear D gene. Germline V CDR1 and CDR2: LGHNA, YNFKEQ. Trimming removed 1 base at V and 0 bases at J, with 10 bases between. The CDR3 runs 15 residues. CDR3 loop: CASSQAHDSSYEQYF. In nucleotides, the CDR3 is TGTGCCAGCAGCCAAGCGCACGATAGCTCCTACGAGCAGTACTTC.

This clone has a handful of counts. The chain has TRBV30 and TRBJ1-6; 11 positions match TRBD1. J lost 4 bases, V lost 3 bases, and 2 bases had no gene match. The CDR3 sequence is 15 residues long. From germline, CDR1 is GTSNPN and CDR2 SVGIG (reference sequence). The CDR3 reads CAWSGTGGYNSPLHF. CDR3 nucleotides: TGTGCCTGGAGCGGGACAGGGGGATATAATTCACCCCTCCACTTT.

In its sample, this clone was seen a few times. This chain joins TRBV7-8 and TRBJ1-1; perhaps TRBD1 as D (5 bases). Trimming removed 6 bases at V and 0 bases at J, with 20 bases between. This CDR3 is built from 17 residues. The V gene's germline CDR1 is SGHVS and CDR2 FQNEAQ. The CDR3 sequence is CASRPGQRTDLNTEAFF. The CDR3, as DNA: TGTGCCAGCAGACCAGGGCAGAGAACTGATCTGAACACTGAAGCTTTCTTT.

This rearrangement joins TRBV15 to TRBJ2-3; 11 bases line up with TRBD2. The CDR3 loop spans 16 amino acids. The J segment lost 4 bases and the V segment lost 3 bases, leaving 6 bases of the junction unmatched. Germline lookup yields CDR1 LNHNV and CDR2 YYDKDF (reference sequence). CDR3 amino acids: CATSRDSGRAADTQYF. DNA of the CDR3: TGTGCCACCAGCAGGGATAGCGGGAGGGCCGCAGATACGCAGTATTTT.